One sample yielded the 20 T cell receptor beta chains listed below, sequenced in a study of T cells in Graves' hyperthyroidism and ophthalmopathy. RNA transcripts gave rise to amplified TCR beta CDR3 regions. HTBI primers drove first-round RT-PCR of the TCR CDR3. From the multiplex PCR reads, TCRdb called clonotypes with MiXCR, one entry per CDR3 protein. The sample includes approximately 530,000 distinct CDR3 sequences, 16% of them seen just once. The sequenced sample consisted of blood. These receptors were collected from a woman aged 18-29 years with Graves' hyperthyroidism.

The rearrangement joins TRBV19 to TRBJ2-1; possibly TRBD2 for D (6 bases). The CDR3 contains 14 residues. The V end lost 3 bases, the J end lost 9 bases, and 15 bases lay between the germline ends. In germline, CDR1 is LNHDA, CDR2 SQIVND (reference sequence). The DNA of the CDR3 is TGTGCCAGTAGTATCGGGGCACGGGGGTTTGAGCAGTTCTTC. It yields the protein CASSIGARGFEQFF.

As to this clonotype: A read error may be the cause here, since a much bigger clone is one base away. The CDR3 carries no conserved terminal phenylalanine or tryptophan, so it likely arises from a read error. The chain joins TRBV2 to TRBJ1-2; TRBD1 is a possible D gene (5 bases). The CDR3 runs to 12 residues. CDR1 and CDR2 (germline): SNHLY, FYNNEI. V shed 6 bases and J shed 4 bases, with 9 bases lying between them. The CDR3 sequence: CASRPGGYGYTI. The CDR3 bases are TGTGCCAGCAGACCCGGGGGCTATGGCTACACCATC.

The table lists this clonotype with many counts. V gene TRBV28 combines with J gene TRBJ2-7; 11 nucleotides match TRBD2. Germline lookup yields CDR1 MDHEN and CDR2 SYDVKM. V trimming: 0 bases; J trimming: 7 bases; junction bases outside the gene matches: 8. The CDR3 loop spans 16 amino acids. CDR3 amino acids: CASSLWLLAGVGEQYF. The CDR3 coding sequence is TGTGCCAGCAGTTTATGGTTACTAGCGGGAGTGGGGGAGCAGTACTTC.

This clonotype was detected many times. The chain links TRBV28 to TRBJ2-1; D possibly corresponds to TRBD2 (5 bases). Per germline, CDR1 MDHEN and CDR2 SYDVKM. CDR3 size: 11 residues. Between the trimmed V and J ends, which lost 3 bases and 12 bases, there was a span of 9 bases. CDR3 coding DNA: TGTGCCAGCAGTTTTGGACTCGGGCAGTTCTTC. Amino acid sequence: CASSFGLGQFF.

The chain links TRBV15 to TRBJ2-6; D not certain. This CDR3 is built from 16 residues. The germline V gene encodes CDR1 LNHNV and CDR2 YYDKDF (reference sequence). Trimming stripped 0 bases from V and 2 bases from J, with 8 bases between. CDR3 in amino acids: CATSRDLRAGANVLTF. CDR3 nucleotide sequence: TGTGCCACCAGCAGAGATCTTAGGGCTGGGGCCAACGTCCTGACTTTC.

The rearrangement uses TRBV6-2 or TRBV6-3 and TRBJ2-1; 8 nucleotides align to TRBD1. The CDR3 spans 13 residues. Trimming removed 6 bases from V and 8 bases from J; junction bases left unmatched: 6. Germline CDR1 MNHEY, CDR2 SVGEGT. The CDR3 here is CASSQTGAHEQFF. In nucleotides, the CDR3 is TGTGCCAGCAGCCAGACAGGGGCGCATGAGCAGTTCTTC.

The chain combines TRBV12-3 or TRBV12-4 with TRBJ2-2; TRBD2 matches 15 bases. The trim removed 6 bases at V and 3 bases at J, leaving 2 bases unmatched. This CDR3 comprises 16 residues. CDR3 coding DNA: TGTGCCAGCAGCGGACTAGCGGGAGGGGACACCGGGGAGCTGTTTTTT. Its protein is CASSGLAGGDTGELFF.

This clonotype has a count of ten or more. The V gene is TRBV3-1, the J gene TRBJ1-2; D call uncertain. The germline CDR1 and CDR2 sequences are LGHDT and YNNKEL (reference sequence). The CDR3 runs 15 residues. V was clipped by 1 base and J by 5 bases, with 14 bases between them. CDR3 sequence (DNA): TGTGCCAGCAGCCAAGGGCCCCGTAACCCTTATGGCTACACCTTC. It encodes CASSQGPRNPYGYTF.

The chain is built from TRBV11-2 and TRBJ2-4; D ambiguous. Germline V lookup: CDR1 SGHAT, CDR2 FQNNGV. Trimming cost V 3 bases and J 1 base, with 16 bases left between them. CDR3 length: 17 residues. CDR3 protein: CASSLGLVKQAKNIQYF. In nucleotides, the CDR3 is TGTGCCAGCAGCTTGGGTCTAGTCAAGCAGGCCAAAAACATTCAGTACTTC.

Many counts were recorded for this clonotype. In nucleotides, the CDR3 is TGTGCCAGCAGTTACGGGGGCGCGGCAGATACGCAGTATTTT. Amino acid sequence: CASSYGGAADTQYF. The chain recombines TRBV6-2 or TRBV6-3 with TRBJ2-3; D is perhaps TRBD1 (6 bases). Germline V gives CDR1 MNHEY, CDR2 SVGEGT. The V gene lost 2 bases and the J gene lost 4 bases, with 10 bases spanning the gap. The CDR3 runs 14 residues.

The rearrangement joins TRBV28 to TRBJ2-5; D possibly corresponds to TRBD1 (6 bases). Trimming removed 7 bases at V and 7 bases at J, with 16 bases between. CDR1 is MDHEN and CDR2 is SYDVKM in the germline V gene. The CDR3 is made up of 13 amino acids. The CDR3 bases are TGTGCCAGCACCCTCGGGACATCCGGGACCCAGTACTTC. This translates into CASTLGTSGTQYF.

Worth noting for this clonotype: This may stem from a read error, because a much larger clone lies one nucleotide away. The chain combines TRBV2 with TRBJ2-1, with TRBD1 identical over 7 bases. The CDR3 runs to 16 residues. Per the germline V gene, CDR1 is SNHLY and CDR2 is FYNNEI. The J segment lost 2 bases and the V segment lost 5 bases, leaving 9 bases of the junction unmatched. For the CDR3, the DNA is TGTGCCAGCAGTATAACAGGGGTCCCGACCTACAATGAGCAGTTCTTC. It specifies CASSITGVPTYNEQFF.

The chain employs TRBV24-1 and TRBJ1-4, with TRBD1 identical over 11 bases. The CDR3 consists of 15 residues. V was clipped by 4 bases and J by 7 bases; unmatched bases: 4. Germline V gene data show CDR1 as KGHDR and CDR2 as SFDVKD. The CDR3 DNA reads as TGTGCCACCAGTGAGTCCGGGACAGGGGGTGAAAAACTGTTTTTT. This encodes CATSESGTGGEKLFF.

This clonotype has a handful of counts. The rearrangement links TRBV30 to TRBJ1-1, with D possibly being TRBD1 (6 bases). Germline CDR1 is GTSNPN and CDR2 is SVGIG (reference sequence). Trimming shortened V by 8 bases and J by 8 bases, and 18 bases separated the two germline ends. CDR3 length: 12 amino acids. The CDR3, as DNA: TGTGCCGGGCAGAAGGGGGAGGGGGAAGCTTTCTTT. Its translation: CAGQKGEGEAFF. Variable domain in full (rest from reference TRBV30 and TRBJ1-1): SQTIHQWPATLVQPVGSPLSLECTVEGTSNPNLYWYRQAAGRGLQLLFYSVGIGQISSEVPQNLSASRPQDRQFILSSKKLLLSDSGFYLCAGQKGEGEAFFGQGTRLTVV.

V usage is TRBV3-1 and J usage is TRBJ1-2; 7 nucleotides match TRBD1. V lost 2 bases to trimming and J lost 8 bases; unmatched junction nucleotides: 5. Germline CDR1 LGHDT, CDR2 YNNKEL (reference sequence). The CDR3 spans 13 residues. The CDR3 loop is CASSQLTGRGYTF. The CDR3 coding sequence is TGTGCCAGCAGCCAATTGACAGGGAGAGGCTACACCTTC.

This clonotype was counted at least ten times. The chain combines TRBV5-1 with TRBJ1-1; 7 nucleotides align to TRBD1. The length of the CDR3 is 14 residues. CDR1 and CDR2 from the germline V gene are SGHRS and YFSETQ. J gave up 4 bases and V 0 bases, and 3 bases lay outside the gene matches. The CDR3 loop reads CASSLGRGGTEAFF. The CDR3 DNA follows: TGCGCCAGCAGCTTGGGCAGGGGGGGCACTGAAGCTTTCTTT.

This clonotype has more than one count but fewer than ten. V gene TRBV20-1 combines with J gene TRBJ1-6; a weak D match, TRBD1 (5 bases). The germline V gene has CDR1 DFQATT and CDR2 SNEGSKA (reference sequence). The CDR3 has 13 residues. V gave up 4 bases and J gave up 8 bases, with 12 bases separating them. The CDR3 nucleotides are TGCAGTGCTATGGGGGAAGTGGATTCACCCCTCCACTTT. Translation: CSAMGEVDSPLHF.

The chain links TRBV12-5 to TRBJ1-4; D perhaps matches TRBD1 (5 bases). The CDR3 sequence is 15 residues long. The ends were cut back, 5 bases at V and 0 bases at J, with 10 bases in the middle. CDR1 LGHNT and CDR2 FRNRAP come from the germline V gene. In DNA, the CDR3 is TGTGCTAGTGGTCCCGGGGGAGCAACTAATGAAAAACTGTTTTTT. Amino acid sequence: CASGPGGATNEKLFF.

In nucleotides, the CDR3 is TGTGCCAGCAGCTTATCTGGGCTTGGCCGAACCTTC. It codes for CASSLSGLGRTF. This chain uses TRBV7-3 with TRBJ1-2; D is uncertain. The germline V gene has CDR1 SGHTA and CDR2 FQGTGA. The CDR3 spans 12 residues. V was trimmed by 2 bases and J by 14 bases, leaving 15 bases between them. Full variable domain (outside the CDR3, taken from reference TRBV7-3 and TRBJ1-2): GAGVSQTPSNKVTEKGKYVELRCDPISGHTALYWYRQSLGQGPEFLIYFQGTGAADDSGLPNDRFFAVRPEGSVSTLKIQRTERGDSAVYLCASSLSGLGRTFGSGTRLTVV.

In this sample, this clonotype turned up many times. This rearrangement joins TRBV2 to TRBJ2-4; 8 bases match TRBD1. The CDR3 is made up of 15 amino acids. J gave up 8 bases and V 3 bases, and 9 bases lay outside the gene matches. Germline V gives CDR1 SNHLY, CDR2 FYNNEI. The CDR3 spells CASSDWDRISHIQYF. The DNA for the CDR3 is TGTGCCAGCAGTGATTGGGACAGGATTAGCCACATTCAGTACTTC. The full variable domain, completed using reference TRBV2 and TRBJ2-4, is EPEVTQTPSHQVTQMGQEVILRCVPISNHLYFYWYRQILGQKVEFLVSFYNNEISEKSEIFDDQFSVERPDGSNFTLKIRSTKLEDSAMYFCASSDWDRISHIQYFGAGTRLSVL.